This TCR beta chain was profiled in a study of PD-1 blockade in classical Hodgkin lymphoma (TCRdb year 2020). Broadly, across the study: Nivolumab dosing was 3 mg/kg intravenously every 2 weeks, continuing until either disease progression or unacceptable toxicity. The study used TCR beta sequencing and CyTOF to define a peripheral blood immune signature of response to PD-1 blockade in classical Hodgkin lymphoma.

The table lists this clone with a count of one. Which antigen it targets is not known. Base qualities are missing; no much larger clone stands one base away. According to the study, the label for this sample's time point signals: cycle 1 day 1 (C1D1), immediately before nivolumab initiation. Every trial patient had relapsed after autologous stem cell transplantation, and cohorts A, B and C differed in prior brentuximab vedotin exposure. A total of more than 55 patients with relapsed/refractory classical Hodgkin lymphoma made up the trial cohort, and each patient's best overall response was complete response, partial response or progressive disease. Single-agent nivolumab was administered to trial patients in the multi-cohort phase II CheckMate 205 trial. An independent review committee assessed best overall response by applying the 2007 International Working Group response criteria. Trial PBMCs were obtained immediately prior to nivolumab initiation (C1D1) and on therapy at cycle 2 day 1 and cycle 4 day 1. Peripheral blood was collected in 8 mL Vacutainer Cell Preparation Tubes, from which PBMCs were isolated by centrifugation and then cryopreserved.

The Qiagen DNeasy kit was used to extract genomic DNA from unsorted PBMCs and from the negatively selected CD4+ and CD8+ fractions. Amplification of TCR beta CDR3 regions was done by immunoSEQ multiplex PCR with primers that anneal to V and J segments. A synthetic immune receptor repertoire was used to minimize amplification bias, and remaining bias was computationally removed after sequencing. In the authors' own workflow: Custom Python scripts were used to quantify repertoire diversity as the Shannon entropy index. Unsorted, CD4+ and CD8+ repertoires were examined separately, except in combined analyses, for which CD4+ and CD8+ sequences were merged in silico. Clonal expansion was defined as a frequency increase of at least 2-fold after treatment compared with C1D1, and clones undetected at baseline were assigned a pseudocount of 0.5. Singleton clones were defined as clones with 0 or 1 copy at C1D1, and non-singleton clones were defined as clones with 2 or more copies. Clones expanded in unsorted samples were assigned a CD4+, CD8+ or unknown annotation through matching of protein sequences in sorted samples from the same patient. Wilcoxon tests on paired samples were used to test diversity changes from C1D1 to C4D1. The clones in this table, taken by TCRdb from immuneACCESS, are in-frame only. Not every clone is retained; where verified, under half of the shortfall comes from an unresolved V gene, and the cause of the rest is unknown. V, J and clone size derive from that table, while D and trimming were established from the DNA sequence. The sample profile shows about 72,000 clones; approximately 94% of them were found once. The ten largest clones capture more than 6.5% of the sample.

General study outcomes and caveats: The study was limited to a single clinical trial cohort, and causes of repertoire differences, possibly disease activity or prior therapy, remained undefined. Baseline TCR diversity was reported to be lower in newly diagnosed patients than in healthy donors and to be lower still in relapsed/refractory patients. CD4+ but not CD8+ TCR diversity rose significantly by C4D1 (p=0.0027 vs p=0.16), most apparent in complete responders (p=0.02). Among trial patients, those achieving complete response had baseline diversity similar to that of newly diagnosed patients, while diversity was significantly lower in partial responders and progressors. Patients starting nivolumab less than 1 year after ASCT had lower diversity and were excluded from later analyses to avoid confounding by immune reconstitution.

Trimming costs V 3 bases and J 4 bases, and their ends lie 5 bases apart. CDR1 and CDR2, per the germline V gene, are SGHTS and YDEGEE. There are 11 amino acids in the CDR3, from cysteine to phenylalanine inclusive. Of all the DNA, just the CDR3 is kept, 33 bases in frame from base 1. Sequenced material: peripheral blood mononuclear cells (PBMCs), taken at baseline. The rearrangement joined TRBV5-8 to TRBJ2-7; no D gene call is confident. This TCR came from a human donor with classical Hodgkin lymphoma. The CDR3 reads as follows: CASSSPYEQYF. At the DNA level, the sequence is TGTGCCAGCAGCTCGCCATACGAGCAGTACTTC.